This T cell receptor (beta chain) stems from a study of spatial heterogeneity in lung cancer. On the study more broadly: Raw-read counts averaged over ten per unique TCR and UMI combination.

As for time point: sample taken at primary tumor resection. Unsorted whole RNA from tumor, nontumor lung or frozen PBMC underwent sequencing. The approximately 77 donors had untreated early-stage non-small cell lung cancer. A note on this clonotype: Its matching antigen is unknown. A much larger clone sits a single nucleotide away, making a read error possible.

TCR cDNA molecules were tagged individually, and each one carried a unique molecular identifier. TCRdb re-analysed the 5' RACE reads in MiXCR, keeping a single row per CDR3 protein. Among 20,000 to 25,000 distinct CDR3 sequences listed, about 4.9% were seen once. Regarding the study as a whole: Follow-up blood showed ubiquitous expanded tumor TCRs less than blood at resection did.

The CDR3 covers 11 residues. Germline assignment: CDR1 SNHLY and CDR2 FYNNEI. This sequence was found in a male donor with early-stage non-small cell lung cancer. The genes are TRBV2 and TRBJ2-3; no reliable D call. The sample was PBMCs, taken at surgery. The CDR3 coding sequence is TGTGTCAGCAGTGAGACAGATACGCAGTATTTT. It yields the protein CVSSETDTQYF.